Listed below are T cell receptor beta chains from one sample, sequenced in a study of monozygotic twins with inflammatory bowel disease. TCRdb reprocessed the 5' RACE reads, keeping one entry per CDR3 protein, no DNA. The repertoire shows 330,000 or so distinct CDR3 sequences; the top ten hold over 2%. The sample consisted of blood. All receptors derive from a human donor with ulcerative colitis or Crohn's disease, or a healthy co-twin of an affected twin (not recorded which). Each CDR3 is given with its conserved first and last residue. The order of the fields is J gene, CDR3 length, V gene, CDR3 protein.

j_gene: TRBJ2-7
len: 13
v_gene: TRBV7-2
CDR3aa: CASSLAQNYEQYF

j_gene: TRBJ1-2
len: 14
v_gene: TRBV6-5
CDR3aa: CASSSPVRGYGYTF

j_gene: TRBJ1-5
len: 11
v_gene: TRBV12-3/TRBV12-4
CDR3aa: CASSLWGPQHF

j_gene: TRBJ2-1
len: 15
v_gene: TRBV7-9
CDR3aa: CASSLEGVAYNEQFF

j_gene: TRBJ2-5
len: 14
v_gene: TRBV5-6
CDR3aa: CASSFGSTQETQYF

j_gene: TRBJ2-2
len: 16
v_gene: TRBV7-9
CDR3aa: CASSFGTVSNTGELFF

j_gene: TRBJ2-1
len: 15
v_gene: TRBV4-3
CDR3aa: CASSQGTRALGEQFF

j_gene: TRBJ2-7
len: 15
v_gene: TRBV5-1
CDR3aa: CASSRRDSGFYEQYF

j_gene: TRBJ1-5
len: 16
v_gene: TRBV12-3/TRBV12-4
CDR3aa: CASSMGRIGAGQPQHF

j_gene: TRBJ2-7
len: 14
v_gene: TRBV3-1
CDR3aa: CASSQDFVSYEQYF

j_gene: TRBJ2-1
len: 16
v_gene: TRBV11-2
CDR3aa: CASRPEGGLQYNEQFF

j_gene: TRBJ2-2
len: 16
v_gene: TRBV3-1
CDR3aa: CASSSLAGGSTGELFF

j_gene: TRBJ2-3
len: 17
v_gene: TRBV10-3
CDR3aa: CAISESQARRSTDTQYF

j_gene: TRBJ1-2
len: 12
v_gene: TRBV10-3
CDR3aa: CAISGSNYGYTF

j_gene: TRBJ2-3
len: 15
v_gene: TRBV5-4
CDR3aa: CASSLQAVPTDTQYF

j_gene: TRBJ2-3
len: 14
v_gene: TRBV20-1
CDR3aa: CSARPSPSGDTQYF

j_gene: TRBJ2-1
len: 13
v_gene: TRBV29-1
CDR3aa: CSVEDLGENEQFF

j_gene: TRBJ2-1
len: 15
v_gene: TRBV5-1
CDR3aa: CASSLEPILYNEQFF

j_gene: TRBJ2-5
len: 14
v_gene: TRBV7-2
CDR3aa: CASSQTSGQETQYF

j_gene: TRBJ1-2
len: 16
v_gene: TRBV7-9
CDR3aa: CASSLSASGPNYGYTF

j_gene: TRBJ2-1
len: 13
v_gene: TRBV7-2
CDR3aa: CASSLGRRNEQFF

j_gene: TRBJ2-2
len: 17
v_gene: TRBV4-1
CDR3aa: CASSQVVAGVHTGELFF

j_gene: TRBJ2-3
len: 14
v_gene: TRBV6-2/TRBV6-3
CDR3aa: CASSSAGPSYTQYF

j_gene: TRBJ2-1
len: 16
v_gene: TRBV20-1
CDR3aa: CSARKTGTGVRNEQFF

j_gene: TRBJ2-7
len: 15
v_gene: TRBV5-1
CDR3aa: CASSLPGTSRSEQYF

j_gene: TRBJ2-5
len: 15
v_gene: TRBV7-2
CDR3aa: CASSRSGRAGETQYF

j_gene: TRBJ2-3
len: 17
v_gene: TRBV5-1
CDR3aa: CASSQFPGTSGTDTQYF

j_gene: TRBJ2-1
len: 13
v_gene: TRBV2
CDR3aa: CASKAGEGIEQFF

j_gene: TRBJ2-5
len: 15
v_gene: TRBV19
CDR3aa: CASSNGQGRSETQYF

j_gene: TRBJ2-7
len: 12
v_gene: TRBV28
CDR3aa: CASRYRANEQYF

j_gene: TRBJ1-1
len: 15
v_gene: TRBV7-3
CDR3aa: CASSKTTLTSGEAFF

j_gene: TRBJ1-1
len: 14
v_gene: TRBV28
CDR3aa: CASSSMDRNTEAFF

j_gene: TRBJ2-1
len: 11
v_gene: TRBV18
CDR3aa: CASSPNTEQFF

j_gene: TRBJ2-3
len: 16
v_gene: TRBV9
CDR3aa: CASSVDVGPRGDTQYF

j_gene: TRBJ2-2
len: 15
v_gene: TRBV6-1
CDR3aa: CASRLTGVNTGELFF

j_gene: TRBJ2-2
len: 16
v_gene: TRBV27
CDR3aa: CASSLKSGGNTGELFF

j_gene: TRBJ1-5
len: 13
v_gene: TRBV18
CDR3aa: CASSPEGDQPQHF

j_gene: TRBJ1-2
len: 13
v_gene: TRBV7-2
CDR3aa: CASSLWGAPGYTF

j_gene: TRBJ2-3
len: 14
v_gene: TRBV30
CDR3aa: CAWTPGGGTDTQYF

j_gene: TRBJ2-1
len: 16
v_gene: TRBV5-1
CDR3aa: CASSPEGGLRSGEQFF

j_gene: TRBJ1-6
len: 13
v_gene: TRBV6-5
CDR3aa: CASSYSNLSFLHF

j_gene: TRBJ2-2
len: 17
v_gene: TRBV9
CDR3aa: CASSVGISATSTGELFF

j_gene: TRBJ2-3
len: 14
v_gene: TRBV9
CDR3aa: CASSAEADTDTQYF

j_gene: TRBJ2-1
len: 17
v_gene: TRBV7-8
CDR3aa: CASSLGTSGRAYNEQFF

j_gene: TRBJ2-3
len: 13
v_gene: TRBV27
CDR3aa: CASSGGLPDTQYF

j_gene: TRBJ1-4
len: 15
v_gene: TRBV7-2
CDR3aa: CASSPGDTPNEKLFF

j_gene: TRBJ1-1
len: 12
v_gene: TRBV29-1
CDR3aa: CSVDRGGTEAFF

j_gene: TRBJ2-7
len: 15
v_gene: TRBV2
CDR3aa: CASKTRRDETYEQYF

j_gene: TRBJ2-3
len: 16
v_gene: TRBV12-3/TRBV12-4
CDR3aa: CASSYIRGKGSDTQYF

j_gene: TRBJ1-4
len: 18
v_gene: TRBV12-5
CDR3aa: CASGFSPTVQESHEKLFF

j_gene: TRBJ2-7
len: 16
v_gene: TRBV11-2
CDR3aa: CASSLSQTTSSYEQYF

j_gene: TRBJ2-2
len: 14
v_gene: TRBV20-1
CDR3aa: CSASPGGNTGELFF

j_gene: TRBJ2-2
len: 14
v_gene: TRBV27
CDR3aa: CAGRVGLSSGELFF

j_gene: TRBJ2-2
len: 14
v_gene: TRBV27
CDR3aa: CASGRTPNTGELFF

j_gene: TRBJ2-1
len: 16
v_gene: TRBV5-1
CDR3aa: CASSEAAGTPYNEQFF